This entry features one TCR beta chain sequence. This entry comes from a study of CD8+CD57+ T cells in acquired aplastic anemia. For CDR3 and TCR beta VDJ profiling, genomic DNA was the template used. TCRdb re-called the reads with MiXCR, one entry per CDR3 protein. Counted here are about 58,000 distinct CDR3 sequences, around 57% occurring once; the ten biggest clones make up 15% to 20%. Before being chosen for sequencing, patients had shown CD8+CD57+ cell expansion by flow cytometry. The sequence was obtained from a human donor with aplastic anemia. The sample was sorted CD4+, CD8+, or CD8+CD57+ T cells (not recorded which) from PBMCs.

In DNA, the CDR3 is TGTGCCACCCATAAAGGGGGGAGCACAGATACGCAGTATTTT. Translated: CATHKGGSTDTQYF. The chain recombines TRBV24-1 with TRBJ2-3; perhaps D is TRBD1 or TRBD2 (6 bases each). Trimming removed 9 bases at V and 0 bases at J, with 12 bases between. Germline V lookup: CDR1 KGHDR, CDR2 SFDVKD. The CDR3 loop spans 14 amino acids.